The rows below give T cell receptor beta chains drawn from one sample of a study of response to subunit inactivated influenza vaccine. TCRdb passed the RT-PCR reads through MiXCR, listing each CDR3 protein once. Of about 500,000 distinct CDR3 sequences in the sample, approximately 15% were seen once. The sequences come from CD4+ T cells sorted from PBMCs, collected less than 25 months after vaccination. These receptors came from a man aged 50 to 75 who received an inactivated influenza vaccine. Each CDR3 is given with its conserved first and last residue. The D gene is left open where the match is weak. Clone size is shown for a subset of rows, as once, few, many or a class of expanded clone.

d_call: TRBD2
clone_size: once
j_call: TRBJ2-7
v_call: TRBV7-6
cdr3_aa: CASSLWASGGAYEQYF
cdr3_nt: TGTGCCAGCAGCTTATGGGCTAGCGGGGGGGCCTACGAGCAGTACTTC

d_call: .
clone_size: many
j_call: TRBJ2-1
v_call: TRBV4-3
cdr3_aa: CASSPNSYGEQFF
cdr3_nt: TGCGCCAGCAGCCCCAACTCCTACGGTGAGCAGTTCTTC

d_call: .
clone_size: .
j_call: TRBJ2-2
v_call: TRBV6-1
cdr3_aa: CASRTGTEGTGELFF
cdr3_nt: TGTGCCAGCAGGACCGGGACGGAGGGGACCGGGGAGCTGTTTTTT

d_call: .
clone_size: .
j_call: TRBJ2-3
v_call: TRBV7-2
cdr3_aa: CASSPNPAGKFLGTQYF
cdr3_nt: TGTGCCAGCAGCCCAAACCCGGCAGGGAAGTTTTTGGGTACGCAGTATTTT

d_call: TRBD2
clone_size: .
j_call: TRBJ2-1
v_call: TRBV20-1
cdr3_aa: CSARDFQRESHEQFF
cdr3_nt: TGCAGTGCTAGAGATTTCCAGCGGGAGTCTCATGAGCAGTTCTTC

d_call: TRBD1
clone_size: .
j_call: TRBJ2-1
v_call: TRBV28
cdr3_aa: CASRGQGSYEQFF
cdr3_nt: TGTGCCAGCAGGGGACAGGGTTCCTACGAGCAGTTCTTC

d_call: TRBD2
clone_size: few
j_call: TRBJ2-7
v_call: TRBV6-1
cdr3_aa: CASSRGDLITYEQYF
cdr3_nt: TGTGCCAGCAGTCGGGGGGACCTAATAACCTACGAGCAGTACTTC

d_call: TRBD1
clone_size: few
j_call: TRBJ1-1
v_call: TRBV20-1
cdr3_aa: CSAHFTGELNTEAFF
cdr3_nt: TGCAGTGCCCACTTTACAGGGGAACTGAACACTGAAGCTTTCTTT

d_call: TRBD1
clone_size: .
j_call: TRBJ1-2
v_call: TRBV7-8
cdr3_aa: CASSSTTGGGYGYTF
cdr3_nt: TGTGCCAGCAGCTCAACGACAGGGGGCGGGTATGGCTACACCTTC

d_call: .
clone_size: .
j_call: TRBJ2-4
v_call: TRBV12-3/TRBV12-4
cdr3_aa: CASSLDGLAKNIQYF
cdr3_nt: TGTGCCAGCAGTTTAGATGGATTAGCCAAAAACATTCAGTACTTC

d_call: .
clone_size: few
j_call: TRBJ1-1
v_call: TRBV4-3
cdr3_aa: CASSQEPGQRRNTEAFF
cdr3_nt: TGCGCCAGCAGCCAAGAACCCGGACAGCGAAGGAACACTGAAGCTTTCTTT

d_call: TRBD1
clone_size: .
j_call: TRBJ2-1
v_call: TRBV7-6
cdr3_aa: CASSYRGDEQFF
cdr3_nt: TGTGCCAGCAGCTACAGGGGCGATGAGCAGTTCTTC

d_call: .
clone_size: few
j_call: TRBJ2-3
v_call: TRBV4-3
cdr3_aa: CASSLGKRTDTQYF
cdr3_nt: TGCGCCAGCAGCCTCGGGAAACGTACAGATACGCAGTATTTT

d_call: .
clone_size: few
j_call: TRBJ1-4
v_call: TRBV7-2
cdr3_aa: CASSARAGATNEKLFF
cdr3_nt: TGTGCCAGCAGCGCCAGGGCAGGGGCAACTAATGAAAAACTGTTTTTT

d_call: TRBD1
clone_size: .
j_call: TRBJ2-1
v_call: TRBV5-6
cdr3_aa: CASSRTGRPEQFF
cdr3_nt: TGTGCCAGCAGCAGGACAGGGAGGCCTGAGCAGTTCTTC

d_call: .
clone_size: .
j_call: TRBJ2-1
v_call: TRBV28
cdr3_aa: CASSFEGIKVNEQFF
cdr3_nt: TGTGCCAGCAGTTTTGAGGGGATTAAAGTCAATGAGCAGTTCTTC

d_call: .
clone_size: .
j_call: TRBJ2-2
v_call: TRBV28
cdr3_aa: CASSFNRVFTGELFF
cdr3_nt: TGTGCCAGCAGTTTCAATAGGGTTTTCACCGGGGAGCTGTTTTTT

d_call: .
clone_size: .
j_call: TRBJ1-1
v_call: TRBV5-1
cdr3_aa: CASSLGGARAEAFF
cdr3_nt: TGCGCCAGCAGCTTGGGTGGGGCGAGGGCTGAAGCTTTCTTT

d_call: .
clone_size: .
j_call: TRBJ2-5
v_call: TRBV4-2
cdr3_aa: CASSQEVGTSVQTQYF
cdr3_nt: TGTGCCAGCAGCCAAGAAGTGGGGACGTCCGTCCAGACCCAGTACTTC

d_call: TRBD1
clone_size: many
j_call: TRBJ2-3
v_call: TRBV5-1
cdr3_aa: CASSPGTASTDTQYF
cdr3_nt: TGCGCCAGCAGCCCGGGGACAGCTAGCACAGATACGCAGTATTTT

d_call: .
clone_size: few
j_call: TRBJ1-5
v_call: TRBV27
cdr3_aa: CASRGLDHQPQHF
cdr3_nt: TGTGCCAGCCGTGGCCTAGACCATCAGCCCCAGCATTTT

d_call: .
clone_size: .
j_call: TRBJ1-4
v_call: TRBV27
cdr3_aa: CASSGSGTNEKLFF
cdr3_nt: TGTGCCAGCAGTGGATCCGGGACTAATGAAAAACTGTTTTTT

d_call: TRBD1
clone_size: .
j_call: TRBJ1-2
v_call: TRBV4-3
cdr3_aa: CASTTTTGANYGYTF
cdr3_nt: TGCGCCAGCACCACGACGACAGGGGCCAACTATGGCTACACCTTC

d_call: .
clone_size: few
j_call: TRBJ2-7
v_call: TRBV28
cdr3_aa: CASHKARATYEQYF
cdr3_nt: TGTGCCAGCCACAAAGCTAGAGCTACCTACGAGCAGTACTTC

d_call: .
clone_size: few
j_call: TRBJ1-2
v_call: TRBV10-3
cdr3_aa: CAISEGQGGYTF
cdr3_nt: TGTGCCATCAGTGAAGGACAAGGAGGCTACACCTTC

d_call: .
clone_size: .
j_call: TRBJ2-1
v_call: TRBV7-9
cdr3_aa: CANSVYNEQFF
cdr3_nt: TGTGCCAATAGCGTCTACAATGAGCAGTTCTTC

d_call: .
clone_size: .
j_call: TRBJ2-2
v_call: TRBV20-1
cdr3_aa: CSAPTGNTGELFF
cdr3_nt: TGCAGTGCCCCCACGGGTAACACCGGGGAGCTGTTTTTT

d_call: TRBD1
clone_size: many
j_call: TRBJ2-2
v_call: TRBV12-3/TRBV12-4
cdr3_aa: CASSFRTGNRELFF
cdr3_nt: TGTGCCAGCAGTTTCAGGACAGGGAATCGGGAGCTGTTTTTT

d_call: TRBD1
clone_size: few
j_call: TRBJ2-2
v_call: TRBV10-3
cdr3_aa: CAISGNRGTGELFF
cdr3_nt: TGTGCCATCAGTGGAAACAGGGGGACCGGGGAGCTGTTTTTT

d_call: TRBD1
clone_size: few
j_call: TRBJ2-1
v_call: TRBV5-1
cdr3_aa: CASSLGRGSNEQFF
cdr3_nt: TGCGCCAGCAGCTTGGGCAGGGGGAGCAATGAGCAGTTCTTC

d_call: TRBD1
clone_size: .
j_call: TRBJ2-7
v_call: TRBV14
cdr3_aa: CASSQELGTGLYEQYF
cdr3_nt: TGTGCCAGCAGCCAAGAGTTGGGGACAGGGCTATACGAGCAGTACTTC

d_call: .
clone_size: many
j_call: TRBJ2-1
v_call: TRBV10-3
cdr3_aa: CAISDLLRDNEQFF
cdr3_nt: TGTGCCATCAGTGACCTTCTACGGGACAATGAGCAGTTCTTC

d_call: TRBD2
clone_size: few
j_call: TRBJ2-3
v_call: TRBV20-1
cdr3_aa: CSAKILAGGPGTQYF
cdr3_nt: TGCAGTGCCAAGATATTAGCGGGAGGGCCCGGTACGCAGTATTTT

d_call: TRBD2
clone_size: many
j_call: TRBJ2-7
v_call: TRBV5-6
cdr3_aa: CASSLISGSAGEQYF
cdr3_nt: TGTGCCAGCAGCCTGATAAGCGGGAGTGCTGGCGAGCAGTACTTC

d_call: .
clone_size: many
j_call: TRBJ2-2
v_call: TRBV9
cdr3_aa: CASSVGPPQRIRTNTGELFF
cdr3_nt: TGTGCCAGCAGCGTGGGTCCCCCTCAGAGAATACGGACTAACACCGGGGAGCTGTTTTTT

d_call: .
clone_size: few
j_call: TRBJ1-2
v_call: TRBV18
cdr3_aa: CASSPDRIYGYTF
cdr3_nt: TGTGCCAGCTCCCCGGATAGGATCTATGGCTACACCTTC

d_call: .
clone_size: many
j_call: TRBJ2-1
v_call: TRBV20-1
cdr3_aa: CSARLSAGPNEQFF
cdr3_nt: TGCAGTGCTAGGCTGTCGGCCGGACCCAATGAGCAGTTCTTC

d_call: TRBD1
clone_size: .
j_call: TRBJ2-4
v_call: TRBV20-1
cdr3_aa: CSAHRGTKNIQYF
cdr3_nt: TGCAGTGCCCACAGGGGTACCAAAAACATTCAGTACTTC

d_call: .
clone_size: few
j_call: TRBJ2-1
v_call: TRBV25-1
cdr3_aa: CASSGGGGSYNEQFF
cdr3_nt: TGTGCCAGCAGTGGTGGGGGCGGCTCCTACAATGAGCAGTTCTTC

d_call: .
clone_size: few
j_call: TRBJ2-3
v_call: TRBV7-6
cdr3_aa: CASSPGRGRVDTQYF
cdr3_nt: TGTGCCAGCAGCCCTGGGAGGGGGCGCGTAGATACGCAGTATTTT

d_call: .
clone_size: few
j_call: TRBJ2-7
v_call: TRBV9
cdr3_aa: CASSVGPTGFGSYEQYF
cdr3_nt: TGTGCCAGCAGCGTAGGCCCCACAGGGTTCGGATCCTACGAGCAGTACTTC

d_call: TRBD2
clone_size: few
j_call: TRBJ2-3
v_call: TRBV20-1
cdr3_aa: CSALRGGAAQRGSTDTQYF
cdr3_nt: TGCAGTGCCCTCCGGGGAGGGGCTGCACAAAGGGGTAGCACAGATACGCAGTATTTT

d_call: .
clone_size: .
j_call: TRBJ1-1
v_call: TRBV3-1
cdr3_aa: CASSQDGAGGGTEAFF
cdr3_nt: TGTGCCAGCAGCCAAGACGGGGCCGGAGGGGGCACTGAAGCTTTCTTT

d_call: TRBD1
clone_size: .
j_call: TRBJ1-3
v_call: TRBV6-2/TRBV6-3
cdr3_aa: CASSSATGSNSGNTIYF
cdr3_nt: TGTGCCAGCAGTTCCGCGACAGGGTCGAACTCTGGAAACACCATATATTTT

d_call: .
clone_size: few
j_call: TRBJ2-3
v_call: TRBV5-1
cdr3_aa: CASSVRGATDTQYF
cdr3_nt: TGCGCCAGCAGCGTTCGAGGAGCCACAGATACGCAGTATTTT

d_call: .
clone_size: many
j_call: TRBJ2-1
v_call: TRBV20-1
cdr3_aa: CSAREPRGGPYNEQFF
cdr3_nt: TGCAGTGCTAGAGAGCCCCGGGGTGGGCCCTACAATGAGCAGTTCTTC

d_call: TRBD1
clone_size: .
j_call: TRBJ1-1
v_call: TRBV3-1
cdr3_aa: CASSQGTGGDTEAFF
cdr3_nt: TGTGCCAGCAGCCAAGGGACAGGGGGGGACACTGAAGCTTTCTTT

d_call: TRBD1
clone_size: few
j_call: TRBJ1-2
v_call: TRBV28
cdr3_aa: CASSDDRGFGYTF
cdr3_nt: TGTGCCAGCAGTGACGACAGGGGGTTTGGCTACACCTTC

d_call: .
clone_size: .
j_call: TRBJ2-7
v_call: TRBV20-1
cdr3_aa: CSARGVAGRYEQYF
cdr3_nt: TGCAGTGCTAGAGGGGTGGCGGGACGCTACGAGCAGTACTTC

d_call: .
clone_size: many
j_call: TRBJ2-7
v_call: TRBV7-8
cdr3_aa: CASSFGRFTYEQYF
cdr3_nt: TGTGCCAGCAGCTTTGGACGGTTCACCTACGAGCAGTACTTC